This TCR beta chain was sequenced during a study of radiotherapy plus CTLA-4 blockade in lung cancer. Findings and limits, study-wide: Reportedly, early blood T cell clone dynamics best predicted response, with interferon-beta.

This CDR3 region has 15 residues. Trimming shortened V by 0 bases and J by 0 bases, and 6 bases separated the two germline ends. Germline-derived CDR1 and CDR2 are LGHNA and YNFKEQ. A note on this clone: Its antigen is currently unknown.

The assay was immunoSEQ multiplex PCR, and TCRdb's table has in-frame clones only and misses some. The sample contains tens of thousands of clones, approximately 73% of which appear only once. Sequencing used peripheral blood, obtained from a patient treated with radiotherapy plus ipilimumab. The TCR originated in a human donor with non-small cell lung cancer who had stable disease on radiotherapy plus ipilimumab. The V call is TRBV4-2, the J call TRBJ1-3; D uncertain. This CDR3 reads CASSQDWSSGNTIYF. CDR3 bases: TGTGCCAGCAGCCAAGACTGGAGCTCTGGAAACACCATATATTTT.